The rows below give T cell receptor beta chains drawn from one sample of a study of shared clonotypes between healthy human individuals. Produced via immunoSEQ multiplex PCR; TCRdb's table is partial and in-frame only. The data contain about 820,000 clones, about 92% of them singletons. The sequenced sample consisted of naive CD8+ T cells sorted from blood. The receptors derive from a man aged 30-40 years in good health. CDR3s include the opening cysteine and the closing phenylalanine or tryptophan. The order of the fields is D gene, J gene, clone size, V gene, CDR3 protein, CDR3 DNA. A D gene is named only where the DNA matches it firmly. A row's size may be missing; if present it is once, few, many or a size class.

D gene: TRBD2
J gene: TRBJ2-1
clone size: -
V gene: TRBV29-1
CDR3 protein: CSVRIGLAGVRYNEQFF
CDR3 DNA: TGCAGCGTTCGAATTGGACTAGCGGGAGTTCGCTACAATGAGCAGTTCTTC

D gene: -
J gene: TRBJ1-2
clone size: -
V gene: TRBV10-3
CDR3 protein: CAIRDGTSDYGYTF
CDR3 DNA: TGTGCCATCAGGGACGGGACATCCGACTATGGCTACACCTTC

D gene: -
J gene: TRBJ2-2
clone size: -
V gene: TRBV2
CDR3 protein: CASIAGPGELFF
CDR3 DNA: TGTGCCAGCATCGCGGGTCCCGGGGAGCTGTTTTTT

D gene: -
J gene: TRBJ2-7
clone size: once
V gene: TRBV27
CDR3 protein: CAAGSKGGPSYEQYF
CDR3 DNA: TGTGCCGCCGGTTCGAAAGGGGGGCCATCCTACGAGCAGTACTTC

D gene: -
J gene: TRBJ2-7
clone size: -
V gene: TRBV4-1
CDR3 protein: CASSQLTGTHYEQYF
CDR3 DNA: TGCGCCAGCAGCCAGCTAACCGGGACTCACTACGAGCAGTACTTC

D gene: TRBD2
J gene: TRBJ2-3
clone size: -
V gene: TRBV7-9
CDR3 protein: CASSPGTSGRTDTQYF
CDR3 DNA: TGTGCCAGCAGCCCCGGGACTAGCGGGAGGACAGATACGCAGTATTTT

D gene: TRBD1
J gene: TRBJ1-1
clone size: -
V gene: TRBV4-1
CDR3 protein: CASSHPTGVAEAFF
CDR3 DNA: TGCGCCAGCAGCCACCCAACAGGGGTTGCGGAGGCTTTCTTT

D gene: -
J gene: TRBJ2-1
clone size: -
V gene: TRBV6-6
CDR3 protein: CASSYSGARNEQFF
CDR3 DNA: TGTGCCAGCAGTTACTCAGGTGCGCGGAATGAGCAGTTCTTC

D gene: -
J gene: TRBJ2-1
clone size: -
V gene: TRBV6-5
CDR3 protein: CASSYFNQVYRNEQFF
CDR3 DNA: TGTGCCAGCAGTTACTTCAATCAGGTCTATAGGAATGAGCAGTTCTTC

D gene: -
J gene: TRBJ2-7
clone size: -
V gene: TRBV7-2
CDR3 protein: CASSLEVGSLSYEQYF
CDR3 DNA: TGTGCCAGCAGCTTAGAAGTCGGCAGCCTTTCCTACGAGCAGTACTTC

D gene: TRBD2
J gene: TRBJ2-3
clone size: -
V gene: TRBV27
CDR3 protein: CASRAVAGGPADTQYF
CDR3 DNA: TGTGCCAGCAGGGCCGTAGCGGGAGGGCCGGCAGATACGCAGTATTTT

D gene: -
J gene: TRBJ2-5
clone size: -
V gene: TRBV7-9
CDR3 protein: CASSLSAETQYF
CDR3 DNA: TGTGCCAGCAGCTTATCAGCGGAGACCCAGTACTTC

D gene: TRBD1
J gene: TRBJ1-1
clone size: -
V gene: TRBV2
CDR3 protein: CASSERGQGGFVNTEAFF
CDR3 DNA: TGTGCCAGCAGCGAAAGGGGACAGGGTGGTTTTGTGAACACTGAAGCTTTCTTT

D gene: TRBD2
J gene: TRBJ2-1
clone size: -
V gene: TRBV5-1
CDR3 protein: CASSLGTSGYNEQFF
CDR3 DNA: TGCGCCAGCAGCTTGGGGACTAGCGGCTACAATGAGCAGTTCTTC

D gene: TRBD2
J gene: TRBJ2-1
clone size: -
V gene: TRBV2
CDR3 protein: CASSNLHSLAGAGWGHNEQFF
CDR3 DNA: TGTGCCAGCAGTAACTTGCACTCGCTAGCGGGAGCGGGGTGGGGGCACAATGAGCAGTTCTTC

D gene: TRBD1
J gene: TRBJ1-2
clone size: -
V gene: TRBV19
CDR3 protein: CASRYFTGVADGYTF
CDR3 DNA: TGTGCCAGTCGGTACTTTACAGGGGTCGCCGATGGCTACACCTTC

D gene: -
J gene: TRBJ2-7
clone size: -
V gene: TRBV6-5
CDR3 protein: CASRPVPREQYF
CDR3 DNA: TGTGCCAGCAGGCCCGTTCCGCGCGAGCAGTACTTC

D gene: -
J gene: TRBJ2-1
clone size: -
V gene: TRBV6-5
CDR3 protein: CASSYFDGNEQFF
CDR3 DNA: TGTGCCAGCAGTTACTTTGACGGGAATGAGCAGTTCTTC

D gene: TRBD1
J gene: TRBJ2-7
clone size: once
V gene: TRBV10-3
CDR3 protein: CAITPGQGYEQYF
CDR3 DNA: TGTGCCATTACTCCGGGACAGGGCTACGAGCAGTACTTC

D gene: -
J gene: TRBJ2-7
clone size: -
V gene: TRBV27
CDR3 protein: CASSLASYSYEQYF
CDR3 DNA: TGTGCCAGCAGTTTGGCGAGTTACTCCTACGAGCAGTACTTC

D gene: -
J gene: TRBJ1-1
clone size: -
V gene: TRBV7-6
CDR3 protein: CASRGGMNTEAFF
CDR3 DNA: TGTGCCAGCAGGGGGGGCATGAACACTGAAGCTTTCTTT

D gene: -
J gene: TRBJ2-1
clone size: -
V gene: TRBV5-4
CDR3 protein: CASSLNNEQFF
CDR3 DNA: TGTGCCAGCAGCCTGAACAATGAGCAGTTCTTC

D gene: -
J gene: TRBJ2-2
clone size: -
V gene: TRBV2
CDR3 protein: CASSAGAGTGELFF
CDR3 DNA: TGTGCCAGCAGTGCGGGGGCTGGGACCGGGGAGCTGTTTTTT

D gene: -
J gene: TRBJ2-3
clone size: -
V gene: TRBV5-1
CDR3 protein: CASSRTPGDVLYTDTQYF
CDR3 DNA: TGCGCCAGCAGCCGAACGCCAGGGGACGTCCTTTACACAGATACGCAGTATTTT

D gene: TRBD2
J gene: TRBJ2-3
clone size: -
V gene: TRBV28
CDR3 protein: CASSLSSGRAQGITDTQYF
CDR3 DNA: TGTGCCAGCAGTTTATCTAGCGGGAGGGCCCAAGGGATTACAGATACGCAGTATTTT

D gene: -
J gene: TRBJ2-1
clone size: -
V gene: TRBV9
CDR3 protein: CASSADSLWYTEEQFF
CDR3 DNA: TGTGCCAGCAGCGCGGACAGTTTGTGGTATACTGAGGAGCAGTTCTTC

D gene: -
J gene: TRBJ2-1
clone size: -
V gene: TRBV11-3
CDR3 protein: CASSLYGSPPNEQFF
CDR3 DNA: TGTGCCAGCAGCTTATACGGGAGCCCCCCCAATGAGCAGTTCTTC

D gene: -
J gene: TRBJ2-5
clone size: -
V gene: TRBV30
CDR3 protein: CAWSVGTVFPSSGETQYF
CDR3 DNA: TGTGCCTGGAGTGTTGGTACTGTATTTCCATCGAGTGGAGAGACCCAGTACTTC

D gene: -
J gene: TRBJ1-1
clone size: -
V gene: TRBV29-1
CDR3 protein: CSGGGEGAEAFF
CDR3 DNA: TGCAGCGGAGGGGGTGAAGGCGCTGAAGCTTTCTTT

D gene: -
J gene: TRBJ2-6
clone size: -
V gene: TRBV29-1
CDR3 protein: CSVVRGHRSGANVLTF
CDR3 DNA: TGCAGCGTTGTCCGGGGGCACCGCTCTGGGGCCAACGTCCTGACTTTC

D gene: -
J gene: TRBJ2-1
clone size: -
V gene: TRBV9
CDR3 protein: CASSVAGLADEQFF
CDR3 DNA: TGTGCCAGCAGCGTAGCGGGTTTAGCCGATGAGCAGTTCTTC

D gene: -
J gene: TRBJ2-1
clone size: -
V gene: TRBV30
CDR3 protein: CAWSVLGDEQFF
CDR3 DNA: TGTGCCTGGAGTGTTTTAGGCGATGAGCAGTTCTTC

D gene: -
J gene: TRBJ2-7
clone size: -
V gene: TRBV7-8
CDR3 protein: CASSPGRNRGEQYF
CDR3 DNA: TGTGCCAGCAGCCCTGGCAGGAATCGGGGCGAGCAGTACTTC

D gene: TRBD2
J gene: TRBJ2-2
clone size: -
V gene: TRBV28
CDR3 protein: CASSILGLAGGIGELFF
CDR3 DNA: TGTGCCAGCAGTATCCTGGGACTAGCGGGAGGAATTGGGGAGCTGTTTTTT

D gene: -
J gene: TRBJ2-1
clone size: -
V gene: TRBV7-6
CDR3 protein: CASSSDGESYNEQFF
CDR3 DNA: TGTGCCAGCAGCTCCGATGGGGAATCCTACAATGAGCAGTTCTTC

D gene: TRBD2
J gene: TRBJ2-5
clone size: -
V gene: TRBV6-5
CDR3 protein: CARMGEGKETQYF
CDR3 DNA: TGTGCCAGAATGGGGGAGGGAAAGGAGACCCAGTACTTC

D gene: -
J gene: TRBJ1-1
clone size: -
V gene: TRBV4-1
CDR3 protein: CASSQDYGFMTEAFF
CDR3 DNA: TGCGCCAGCAGCCAAGATTATGGCTTTATGACTGAAGCTTTCTTT

D gene: -
J gene: TRBJ2-3
clone size: -
V gene: TRBV27
CDR3 protein: CASSFVGTDTQYF
CDR3 DNA: TGTGCCAGCAGTTTCGTAGGTACAGATACGCAGTATTTT

D gene: -
J gene: TRBJ1-1
clone size: once
V gene: TRBV5-1
CDR3 protein: CASSLDLSTEAFF
CDR3 DNA: TGCGCCAGCAGCTTGGATCTGAGCACTGAAGCTTTCTTT

D gene: -
J gene: TRBJ2-2
clone size: -
V gene: TRBV21-1
CDR3 protein: CATRSNRLAGEGRNTGELFF
CDR3 DNA: TGTGCCACCAGGTCTAACCGACTAGCGGGAGAGGGTAGGAACACCGGGGAGCTGTTTTTT